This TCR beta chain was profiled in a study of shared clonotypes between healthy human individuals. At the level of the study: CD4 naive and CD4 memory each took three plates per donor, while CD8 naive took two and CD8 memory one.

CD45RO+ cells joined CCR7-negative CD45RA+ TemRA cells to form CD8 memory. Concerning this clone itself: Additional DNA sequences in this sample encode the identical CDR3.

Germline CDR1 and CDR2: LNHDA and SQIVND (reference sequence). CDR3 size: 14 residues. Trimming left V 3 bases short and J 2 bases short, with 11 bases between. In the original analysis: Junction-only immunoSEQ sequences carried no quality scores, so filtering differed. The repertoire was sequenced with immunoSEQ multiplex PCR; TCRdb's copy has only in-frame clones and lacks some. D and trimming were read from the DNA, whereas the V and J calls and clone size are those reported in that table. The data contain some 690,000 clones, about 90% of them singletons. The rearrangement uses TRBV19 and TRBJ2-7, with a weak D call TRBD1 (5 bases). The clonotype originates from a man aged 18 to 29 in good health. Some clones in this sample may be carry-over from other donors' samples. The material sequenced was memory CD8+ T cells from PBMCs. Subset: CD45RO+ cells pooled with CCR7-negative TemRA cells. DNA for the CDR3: TGTGCCAGTAGTATTGGGCAGGGTACCTACGAGCAGTACTTC. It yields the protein CASSIGQGTYEQYF.